This T cell receptor beta chain was captured in a study of T cells after yellow fever vaccination. Study background: Preparation of fractions with low cell numbers was performed using SMART-Seq v4 Ultra Low Input.

The V gene's germline CDR1 is SQVTM and CDR2 ANQGSEA. V lost 5 bases and J lost 2; bases outside the gene matches: 11. The CDR3 has 15 residues. By 5'RACE template switching, TCR cDNA was produced, with a universal primer site and UMIs added in the process. One entry per CDR3 protein results from TCRdb running MiXCR on the 5' RACE reads. The sample records 300,000 to 450,000 distinct CDR3 sequences, 8% to 9.5% being singletons. General observations from the study: Booster sampling recovered most clones from primary vaccination (under 97% CD4, approximately 90% CD8). FACS-sorted repertoires could contain abundant clonotypes contaminating from the bulk population.

In regard to this clonotype: Antigen: not known.

The starting material was PBMCs, obtained about 49 days after the first yellow fever vaccination. The clonotype comes from a man aged 18 to 30 who received the YFV17D yellow fever vaccine. This rearrangement joins TRBV29-1 to TRBJ1-2; 7 bases map to TRBD1. DNA for the CDR3: TGCAGCGTTCAATTCCCCGGGACAGAGAACTATGGCTACACCTTC. Encoded protein: CSVQFPGTENYGYTF.